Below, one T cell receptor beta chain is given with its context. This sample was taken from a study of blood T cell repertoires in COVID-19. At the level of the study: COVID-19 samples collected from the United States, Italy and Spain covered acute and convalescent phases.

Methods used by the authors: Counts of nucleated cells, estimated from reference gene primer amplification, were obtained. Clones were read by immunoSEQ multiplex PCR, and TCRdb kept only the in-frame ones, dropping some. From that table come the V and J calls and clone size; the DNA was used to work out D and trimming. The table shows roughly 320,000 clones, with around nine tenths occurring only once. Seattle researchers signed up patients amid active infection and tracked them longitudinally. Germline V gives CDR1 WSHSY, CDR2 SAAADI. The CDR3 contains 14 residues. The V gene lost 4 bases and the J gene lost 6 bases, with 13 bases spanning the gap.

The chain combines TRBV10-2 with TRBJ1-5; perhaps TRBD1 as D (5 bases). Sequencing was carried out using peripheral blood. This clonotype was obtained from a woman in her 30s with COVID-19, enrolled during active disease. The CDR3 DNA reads TGCGCCAGCAGTGTGGGAGGAGGGGCTCAGCCCCAGCATTTT. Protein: CASSVGGGAQPQHF.